This paragraph covers one T cell receptor (beta chain) sequence. Germline CDR1 MNHEY, CDR2 SMNVEV (reference sequence). Trimming took off 8 bases at V and 5 bases at J, with 12 bases between the two ends. This CDR3 has 13 amino acids. The sample comes from a study of cytomegalovirus exposure and HLA in healthy donors. It was with 60 Vbeta and 13 Jbeta primers that the PCR ran. Assay used: immunoSEQ multiplex PCR; TCRdb lists only in-frame clones, some missing. The profile shows under 250,000 clones, around 78% of them singletons. The sample comprised PBMCs. This TCR was recovered from a boy between 10 and 17 years old in good health and CMV-seronegative. This chain joins TRBV27 and TRBJ1-4; D is possibly TRBD1 (5 bases). CDR3 sequence: CASRLSGNEKLFF. The CDR3 DNA reads TGTGCCAGCCGACTCTCAGGGAATGAAAAACTGTTTTTT.